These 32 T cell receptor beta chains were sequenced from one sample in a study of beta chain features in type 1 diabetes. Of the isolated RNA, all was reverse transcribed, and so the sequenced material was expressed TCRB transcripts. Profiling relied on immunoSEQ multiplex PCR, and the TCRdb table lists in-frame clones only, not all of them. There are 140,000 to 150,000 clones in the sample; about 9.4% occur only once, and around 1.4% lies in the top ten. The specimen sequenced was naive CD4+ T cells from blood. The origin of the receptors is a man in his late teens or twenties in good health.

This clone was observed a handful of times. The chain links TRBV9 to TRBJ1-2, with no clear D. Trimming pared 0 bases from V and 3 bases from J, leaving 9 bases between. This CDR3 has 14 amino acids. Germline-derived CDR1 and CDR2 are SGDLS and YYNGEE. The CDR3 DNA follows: TGTGCCAGCAGCGTAGACGGGGTTTACTATGGCTACACCTTC. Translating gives CASSVDGVYYGYTF.

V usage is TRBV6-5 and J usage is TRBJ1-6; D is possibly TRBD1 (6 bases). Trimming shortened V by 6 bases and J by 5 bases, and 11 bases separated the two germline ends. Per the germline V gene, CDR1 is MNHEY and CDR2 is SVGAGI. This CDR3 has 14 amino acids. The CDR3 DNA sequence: TGTGCCAGCAGCCGGACAGCAGATAATTCACCCCTCCACTTT. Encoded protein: CASSRTADNSPLHF.

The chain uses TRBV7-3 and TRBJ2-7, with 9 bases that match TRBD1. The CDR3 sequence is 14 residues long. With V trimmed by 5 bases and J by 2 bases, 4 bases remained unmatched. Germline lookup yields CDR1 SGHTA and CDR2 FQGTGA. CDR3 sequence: CASSPGTGTYEQYF. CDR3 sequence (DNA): TGTGCCAGCAGCCCCGGGACAGGGACCTACGAGCAGTACTTC.

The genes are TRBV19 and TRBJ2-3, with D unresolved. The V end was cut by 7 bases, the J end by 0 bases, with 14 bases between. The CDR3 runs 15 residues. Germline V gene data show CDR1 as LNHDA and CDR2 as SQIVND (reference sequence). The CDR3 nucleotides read TGTGCCAGTAACCGCGGAGAACTTAGCACAGATACGCAGTATTTT. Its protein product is CASNRGELSTDTQYF.

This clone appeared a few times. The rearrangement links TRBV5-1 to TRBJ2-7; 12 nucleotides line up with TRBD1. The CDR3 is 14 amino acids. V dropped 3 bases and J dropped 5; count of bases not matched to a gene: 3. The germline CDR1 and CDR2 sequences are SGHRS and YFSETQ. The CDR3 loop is CASSSGQGADEQYF. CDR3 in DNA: TGCGCCAGCAGCTCGGGACAGGGGGCGGACGAGCAGTACTTC.

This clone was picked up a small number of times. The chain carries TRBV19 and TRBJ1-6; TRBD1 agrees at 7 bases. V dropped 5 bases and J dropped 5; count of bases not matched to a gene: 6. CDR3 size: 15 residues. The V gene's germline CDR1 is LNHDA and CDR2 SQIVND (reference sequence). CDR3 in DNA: TGTGCCAGTAGTGCCTTGACAGGGAATAATTCACCCCTCCACTTT. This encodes CASSALTGNNSPLHF.

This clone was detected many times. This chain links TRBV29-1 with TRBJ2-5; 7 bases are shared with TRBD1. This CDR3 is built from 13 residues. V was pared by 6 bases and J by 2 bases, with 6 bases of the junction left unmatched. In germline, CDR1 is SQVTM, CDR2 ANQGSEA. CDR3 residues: CSVGTVNQETQYF. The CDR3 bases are TGCAGCGTCGGGACAGTCAATCAAGAGACCCAGTACTTC.

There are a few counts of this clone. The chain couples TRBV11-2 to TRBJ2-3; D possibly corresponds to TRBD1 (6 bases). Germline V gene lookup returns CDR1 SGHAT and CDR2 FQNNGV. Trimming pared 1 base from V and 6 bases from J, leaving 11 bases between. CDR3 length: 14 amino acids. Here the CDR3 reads CASSLAGARDTQYF. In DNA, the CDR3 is TGTGCCAGCAGCTTAGCAGGGGCGAGGGATACGCAGTATTTT.

CDR3 DNA sequence: TGTGCCAGCAGTTATGGGGCAGGGAGGGAGACCCAGTACTTC. Translation gives CASSYGAGRETQYF. V usage is TRBV6-6 and J usage is TRBJ2-5; D might be TRBD2 (6 bases). V gave up 3 bases and J gave up 5 bases, with 13 bases separating them. The CDR3 spans 14 residues. Germline CDR1 reads MNHNY; CDR2 reads SVGAGI (reference sequence).

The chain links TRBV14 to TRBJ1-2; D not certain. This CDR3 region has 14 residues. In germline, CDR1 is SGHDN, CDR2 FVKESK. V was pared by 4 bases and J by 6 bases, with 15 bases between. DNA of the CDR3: TGTGCCAGCAGCCGCGAAGCTGTTAGCGATGGCTACACCTTC. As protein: CASSREAVSDGYTF.

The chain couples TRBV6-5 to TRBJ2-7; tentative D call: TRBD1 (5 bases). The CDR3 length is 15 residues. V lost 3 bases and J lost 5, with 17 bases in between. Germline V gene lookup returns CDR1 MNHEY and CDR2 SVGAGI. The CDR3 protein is CASSYSPAGLNEQYF. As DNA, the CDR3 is TGTGCCAGCAGTTATTCCCCGGCAGGGTTGAACGAGCAGTACTTC.

The CDR3 coding sequence is TGCGCCAGCAGCTCGGACAGGGGTAGTGGCTACACCTTC. It yields the protein CASSSDRGSGYTF. The V gene is TRBV5-1, the J gene TRBJ1-2, with TRBD1 matching over 9 bases. Trimming took 3 bases from V and 7 from J; bases not matched to a gene: 4. In germline, CDR1 is SGHRS, CDR2 YFSETQ. The CDR3 consists of 13 residues. The full variable domain, completed using reference TRBV5-1 and TRBJ1-2, is KAGVTQTPRYLIKTRGQQVTLSCSPISGHRSVSWYQQTPGQGLQFLFEYFSETQRNKGNFPGRFSGRQFSNSRSEMNVSTLELGDSALYLCASSSDRGSGYTFGSGTRLTVV.

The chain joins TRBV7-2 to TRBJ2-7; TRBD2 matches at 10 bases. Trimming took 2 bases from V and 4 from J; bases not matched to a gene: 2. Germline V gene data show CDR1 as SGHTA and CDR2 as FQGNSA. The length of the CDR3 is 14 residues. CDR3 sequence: CASSLTSGVYEQYF. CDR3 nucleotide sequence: TGTGCCAGCAGCTTAACTAGCGGGGTGTACGAGCAGTACTTC.

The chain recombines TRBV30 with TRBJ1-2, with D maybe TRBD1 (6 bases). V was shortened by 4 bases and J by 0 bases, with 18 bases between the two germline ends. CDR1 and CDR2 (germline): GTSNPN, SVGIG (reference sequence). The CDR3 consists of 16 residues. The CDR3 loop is CAWNTGSFSSNYGYTF. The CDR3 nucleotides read TGTGCCTGGAACACAGGGTCCTTTTCTTCTAACTATGGCTACACCTTC.

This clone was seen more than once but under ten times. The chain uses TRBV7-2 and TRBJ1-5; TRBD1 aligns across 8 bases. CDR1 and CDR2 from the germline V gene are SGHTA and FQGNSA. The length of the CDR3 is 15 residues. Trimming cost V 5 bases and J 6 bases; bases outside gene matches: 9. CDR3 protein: CASSQTQGAGQPQHF. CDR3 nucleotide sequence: TGTGCCAGCAGCCAAACTCAGGGGGCCGGTCAGCCCCAGCATTTT.

The CDR3, as DNA: TGTGCCAGCAGTTACTCGGTTCAGGGCGACTATGGCTACACCTTC. Its protein product is CASSYSVQGDYGYTF. J is TRBJ1-2 and V is TRBV6-5, with D possibly matching TRBD1 (5 bases). This CDR3 spans 15 amino acids. Germline-derived CDR1 and CDR2 are MNHEY and SVGAGI. The V gene lost 0 bases and the J gene lost 3 bases, with 11 bases spanning the gap.

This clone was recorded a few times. The CDR3 DNA is TGTGCCAGCAGCGGAAAAGCCAGGGTGGTCACCGGGGAGCTGTTTTTT. Translation gives CASSGKARVVTGELFF. V is TRBV9 and J is TRBJ2-2; TRBD1 might be the D (5 bases). Germline-derived CDR1 and CDR2 are SGDLS and YYNGEE. V was pared by 3 bases and J by 4 bases, with 16 bases between. This CDR3 spans 16 amino acids.

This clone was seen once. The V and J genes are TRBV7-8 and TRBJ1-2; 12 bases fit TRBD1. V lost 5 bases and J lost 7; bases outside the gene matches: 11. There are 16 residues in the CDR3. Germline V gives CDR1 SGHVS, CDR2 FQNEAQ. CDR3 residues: CASSPAKGQGAGGYTF. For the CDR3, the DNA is TGTGCCAGCAGCCCCGCCAAGGGACAGGGGGCAGGTGGCTACACCTTC.

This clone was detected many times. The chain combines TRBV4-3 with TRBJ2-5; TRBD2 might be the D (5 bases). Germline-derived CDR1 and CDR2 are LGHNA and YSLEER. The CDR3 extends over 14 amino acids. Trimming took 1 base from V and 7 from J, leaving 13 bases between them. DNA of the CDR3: TGCGCCAGCAGCCAAGCCCATGGACTGGGGACCCAGTACTTC. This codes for CASSQAHGLGTQYF.

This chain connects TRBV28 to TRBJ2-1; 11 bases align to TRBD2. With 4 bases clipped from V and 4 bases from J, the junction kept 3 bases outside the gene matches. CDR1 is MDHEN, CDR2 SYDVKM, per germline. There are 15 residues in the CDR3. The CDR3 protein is CASSSGTSGYNEQFF. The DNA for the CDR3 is TGTGCCAGCAGTTCGGGGACTAGCGGTTACAATGAGCAGTTCTTC.

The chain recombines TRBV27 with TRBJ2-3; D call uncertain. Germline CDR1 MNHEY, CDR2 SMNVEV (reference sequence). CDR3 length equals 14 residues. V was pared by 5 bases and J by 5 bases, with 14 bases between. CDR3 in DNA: TGTGCCAGCAGTCCCATCCTAGTAATAGATACGCAGTATTTT. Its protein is CASSPILVIDTQYF.

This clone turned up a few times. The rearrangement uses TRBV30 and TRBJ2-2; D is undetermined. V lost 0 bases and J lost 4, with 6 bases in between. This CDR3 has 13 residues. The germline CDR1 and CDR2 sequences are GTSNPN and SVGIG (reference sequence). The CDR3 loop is CAWSVRFTGELFF. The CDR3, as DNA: TGTGCCTGGAGTGTGCGGTTCACCGGGGAGCTGTTTTTT.

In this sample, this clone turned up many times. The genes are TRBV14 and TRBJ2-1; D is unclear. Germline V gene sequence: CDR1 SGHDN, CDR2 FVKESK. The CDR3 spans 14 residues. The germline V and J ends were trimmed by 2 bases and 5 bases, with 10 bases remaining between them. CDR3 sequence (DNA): TGTGCCAGCAGCCAATTGCCCAGAAACAATGAGCAGTTCTTC. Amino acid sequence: CASSQLPRNNEQFF.

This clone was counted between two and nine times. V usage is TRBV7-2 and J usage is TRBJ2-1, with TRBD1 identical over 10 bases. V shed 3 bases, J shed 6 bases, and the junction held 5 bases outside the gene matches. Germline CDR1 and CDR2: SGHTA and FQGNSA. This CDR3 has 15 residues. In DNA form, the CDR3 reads TGTGCCAGCAGCTTCGGCCGGACAGGGGGCAATGAGCAGTTCTTC. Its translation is CASSFGRTGGNEQFF.

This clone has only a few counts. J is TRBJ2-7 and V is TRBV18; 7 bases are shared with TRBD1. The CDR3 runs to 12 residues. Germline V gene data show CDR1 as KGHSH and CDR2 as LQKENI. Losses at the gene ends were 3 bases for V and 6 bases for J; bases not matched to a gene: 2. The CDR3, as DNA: TGTGCCAGCTCACCCGACAGGGCCGAGCAGTACTTC. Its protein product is CASSPDRAEQYF.

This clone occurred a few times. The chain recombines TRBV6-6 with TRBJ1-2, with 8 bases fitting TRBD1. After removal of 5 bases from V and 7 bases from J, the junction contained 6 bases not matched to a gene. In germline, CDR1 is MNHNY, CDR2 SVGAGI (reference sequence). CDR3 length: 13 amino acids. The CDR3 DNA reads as TGTGCCAGCAGTACCGGGACAGGCGCTGGCTACACCTTC. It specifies CASSTGTGAGYTF.

CDR3 DNA: TGTGCCAGCACCTCCCGGGGGTATCAGCCCCAGCATTTT. This translates into CASTSRGYQPQHF. The chain couples TRBV6-5 to TRBJ1-5, with D possibly matching TRBD1 (5 bases). The V gene lost 7 bases and the J gene lost 5 bases, with 12 bases spanning the gap. The CDR3 has 13 residues. From germline, CDR1 is MNHEY and CDR2 SVGAGI.

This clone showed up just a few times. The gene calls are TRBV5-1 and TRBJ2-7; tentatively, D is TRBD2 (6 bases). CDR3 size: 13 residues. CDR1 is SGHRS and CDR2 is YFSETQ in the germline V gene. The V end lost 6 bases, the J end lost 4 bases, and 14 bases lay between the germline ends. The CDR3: CASTEGGGYEQYF. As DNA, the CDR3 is TGCGCCAGCACTGAGGGAGGAGGGTACGAGCAGTACTTC.

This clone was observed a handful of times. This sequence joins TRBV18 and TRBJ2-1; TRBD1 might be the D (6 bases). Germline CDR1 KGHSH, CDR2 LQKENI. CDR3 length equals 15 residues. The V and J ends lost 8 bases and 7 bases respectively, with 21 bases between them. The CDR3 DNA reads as TGTGCCAGCAGCCAAGTATTCGGGACACCTAATGAGCAGTTCTTC. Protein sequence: CASSQVFGTPNEQFF.

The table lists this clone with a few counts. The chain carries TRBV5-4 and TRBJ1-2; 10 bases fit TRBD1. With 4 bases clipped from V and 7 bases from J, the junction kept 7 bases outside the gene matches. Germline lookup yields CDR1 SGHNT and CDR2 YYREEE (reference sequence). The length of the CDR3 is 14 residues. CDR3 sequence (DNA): TGTGCCAGCAGCACCGCTGACAGGGGGCTTGGCTACACCTTC. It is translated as CASSTADRGLGYTF.

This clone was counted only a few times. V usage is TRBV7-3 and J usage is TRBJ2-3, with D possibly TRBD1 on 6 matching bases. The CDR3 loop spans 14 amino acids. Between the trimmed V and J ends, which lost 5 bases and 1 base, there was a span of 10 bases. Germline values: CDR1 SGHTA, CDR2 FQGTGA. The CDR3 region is CASSNGGGTDTQYF. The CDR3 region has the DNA TGTGCCAGCAGCAATGGGGGCGGCACAGATACGCAGTATTTT.

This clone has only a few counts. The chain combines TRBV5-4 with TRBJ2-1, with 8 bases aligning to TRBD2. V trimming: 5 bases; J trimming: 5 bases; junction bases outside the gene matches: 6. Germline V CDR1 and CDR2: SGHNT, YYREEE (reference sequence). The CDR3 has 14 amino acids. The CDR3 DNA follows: TGTGCCAGCAGGATCACAGCGGGGGACAATGAGCAGTTCTTC. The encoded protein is CASRITAGDNEQFF.